The 11 T cell receptor beta chains below were found in one sample sequenced in a study of early T cells in non-severe SARS-CoV-2 infection. MiXCR, applied by TCRdb to the 5' RACE reads, yields one record per CDR3 protein. Of some 89,000 distinct CDR3 sequences listed, approximately 10% are singletons. The material was whole blood, obtained at baseline. Receptor source: an adult who was a healthcare worker with PCR-confirmed SARS-CoV-2 infection or an uninfected control (not recorded which).

This clonotype showed up just a few times. The chain links TRBV7-9 to TRBJ1-1, with D uncertain. The CDR3 totals 13 residues. Deletions cut 3 bases from V and 3 bases from J, with 8 bases between. Germline values: CDR1 SEHNR, CDR2 FQNEAQ (reference sequence). The CDR3 region is CASSFSADTEAFF. The CDR3 nucleotides read TGTGCCAGCAGCTTCTCGGCTGACACTGAAGCTTTCTTT. Filled out from reference TRBV7-9 and TRBJ1-1, the complete variable domain reads DTGVSQNPRHKITKRGQNVTFRCDPISEHNRLYWYRQTLGQGPEFLTYFQNEAQLEKSRLLSDRFSAERPKGSFSTLEIQRTEQGDSAMYLCASSFSADTEAFFGQGTRLTVV.

Many counts were recorded for this clonotype. The chain carries TRBV5-1 and TRBJ2-7, with D unresolved. Trimming took off 3 bases at V and 3 bases at J, with 16 bases between the two ends. CDR1 and CDR2 (germline): SGHRS, YFSETQ. The CDR3 sequence is 15 residues long. DNA for the CDR3: TGCGCCAGCAGCTCATCCGGACGGTCGGGCTACGAGCAGTACTTC. Translated, it gives CASSSSGRSGYEQYF. The variable domain in full, with the rest retrieved from reference TRBV5-1 and TRBJ2-7, is KAGVTQTPRYLIKTRGQQVTLSCSPISGHRSVSWYQQTPGQGLQFLFEYFSETQRNKGNFPGRFSGRQFSNSRSEMNVSTLELGDSALYLCASSSSGRSGYEQYFGPGTRLTVT.

The chain recombines TRBV3-1 with TRBJ1-4; D is perhaps TRBD1 (5 bases). Trimming pared 1 base from V and 10 bases from J, leaving 7 bases between. CDR3 size: 12 residues. From germline, CDR1 is LGHDT and CDR2 YNNKEL (reference sequence). The CDR3 loop is CASSQGGVKLFF. CDR3 nucleotides: TGTGCCAGCAGCCAAGGGGGCGTAAAACTGTTTTTT. Full variable domain (missing parts from reference TRBV3-1 and TRBJ1-4): DTAVSQTPKYLVTQMGNDKSIKCEQNLGHDTMYWYKQDSKKFLKIMFSYNNKELIINETVPNRFSPKSPDKAHLNLHINSLELGDSAVYFCASSQGGVKLFFGSGTQLSVL.

The chain links TRBV19 to TRBJ2-3; tentative D call: TRBD1 (5 bases). This CDR3 region has 15 residues. Germline values: CDR1 LNHDA, CDR2 SQIVND (reference sequence). V was trimmed by 2 bases and J by 2 bases, leaving 11 bases between them. The CDR3 sequence: CASSIRRQNTDTQYF. CDR3 DNA sequence: TGTGCCAGTAGTATACGGCGACAGAACACAGATACGCAGTATTTT.

This clonotype was seen a handful of times. V is TRBV13 and J is TRBJ2-7; 9 bases are a match to TRBD1. Per germline, CDR1 PRHDT and CDR2 FYEKMQ (reference sequence). V lost 4 bases and J lost 5; bases outside the gene matches: 12. The CDR3 is 16 residues long. The CDR3 DNA follows: TGTGCCAGCAGCTATCATACCGGGACAGGGATGAACGAGCAGTACTTC. This translates into CASSYHTGTGMNEQYF.

This clonotype was seen only a few times. V gene TRBV29-1 combines with J gene TRBJ1-2, with D possibly matching TRBD1 (6 bases). Germline lookup yields CDR1 SQVTM and CDR2 ANQGSEA. V gave up 4 bases and J gave up 4 bases, with 10 bases separating them. The CDR3 covers 12 residues. The CDR3 is CSVARGGYGYTF. CDR3 nucleotides: TGCAGCGTTGCACGAGGGGGCTATGGCTACACCTTC.

This clonotype was seen only a few times. The J gene is TRBJ2-1, the V gene TRBV19; no clear D. This CDR3 is built from 13 residues. Germline V gene lookup returns CDR1 LNHDA and CDR2 SQIVND (reference sequence). Trimming shortened V by 5 bases and J by 1 base, and 6 bases separated the two germline ends. The CDR3 region is CASSPRSYNEQFF. The CDR3 coding sequence is TGTGCCAGTAGTCCCAGATCCTACAATGAGCAGTTCTTC.

This clonotype was seen ten or more times. V and J are TRBV3-1 and TRBJ2-3; D is perhaps TRBD2 (5 bases). V lost 1 base and J 4 bases, leaving 9 bases between the germline ends. The germline gives CDR1 LGHDT, CDR2 YNNKEL (reference sequence). The CDR3 has 14 amino acids. The CDR3 here is CASSQVSSSDTQYF. In DNA form, the CDR3 reads TGTGCCAGCAGCCAAGTCTCTAGCTCAGATACGCAGTATTTT.

This clonotype was picked up a small number of times. The chain has TRBV7-2 and TRBJ2-1, with 7 bases fitting TRBD1. Germline V gene sequence: CDR1 SGHTA, CDR2 FQGNSA. There are 16 residues in the CDR3. V gave up 2 bases and J gave up 6 bases; unmatched junction bases: 10. The CDR3: CASSLSTGADGNEQFF. The CDR3 nucleotides read TGTGCCAGCAGCTTATCTACAGGGGCGGATGGCAATGAGCAGTTCTTC.

This clonotype occurred a few times. This chain joins TRBV7-2 and TRBJ2-1; TRBD2 agrees at 12 bases. The germline V gene has CDR1 SGHTA and CDR2 FQGNSA. The ends lost 4 bases at V and 16 bases at J; junction bases unmatched: 11. The CDR3 runs to 14 residues. The CDR3 bases are TGTGCCAGCAGCTCCCGAGCGCCTAGCGGGAGGGCCTTCTTC. It yields the protein CASSSRAPSGRAFF. The entire variable domain, with the rest obtained from reference TRBV7-2 and TRBJ2-1, is as follows: GAGVSQSPSNKVTEKGKDVELRCDPISGHTALYWYRQSLGQGLEFLIYFQGNSAPDKSGLPSDRFSAERTGGSVSTLTIQRTQQEDSAVYLCASSSRAPSGRAFFGPGTRLTVL.

This chain links TRBV29-1 with TRBJ2-5; possible D gene TRBD1, 6 bases. The CDR3 is 14 amino acids. The V gene's germline CDR1 is SQVTM and CDR2 ANQGSEA. V shed 6 bases and J shed 2 bases, with 16 bases lying between them. CDR3 residues: CSVAPDRIQETQYF. The CDR3 coding sequence is TGCAGCGTCGCGCCCGACAGGATTCAAGAGACCCAGTACTTC.